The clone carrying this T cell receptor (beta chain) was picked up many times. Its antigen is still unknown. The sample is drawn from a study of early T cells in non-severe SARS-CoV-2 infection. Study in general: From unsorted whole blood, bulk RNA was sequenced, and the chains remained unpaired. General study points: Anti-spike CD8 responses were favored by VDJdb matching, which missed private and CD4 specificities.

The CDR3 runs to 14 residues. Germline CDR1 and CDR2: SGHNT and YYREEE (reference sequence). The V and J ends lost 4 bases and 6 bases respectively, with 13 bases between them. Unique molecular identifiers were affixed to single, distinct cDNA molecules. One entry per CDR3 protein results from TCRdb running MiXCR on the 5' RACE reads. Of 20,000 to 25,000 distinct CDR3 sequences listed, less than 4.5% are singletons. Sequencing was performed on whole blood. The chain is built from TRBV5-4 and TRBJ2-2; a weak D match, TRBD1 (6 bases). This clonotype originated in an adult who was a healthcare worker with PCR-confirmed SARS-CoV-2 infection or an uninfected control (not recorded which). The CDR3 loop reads CASSRTEGAGELFF. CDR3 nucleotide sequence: TGTGCCAGCAGCCGGACAGAGGGGGCCGGGGAGCTGTTTTTT.